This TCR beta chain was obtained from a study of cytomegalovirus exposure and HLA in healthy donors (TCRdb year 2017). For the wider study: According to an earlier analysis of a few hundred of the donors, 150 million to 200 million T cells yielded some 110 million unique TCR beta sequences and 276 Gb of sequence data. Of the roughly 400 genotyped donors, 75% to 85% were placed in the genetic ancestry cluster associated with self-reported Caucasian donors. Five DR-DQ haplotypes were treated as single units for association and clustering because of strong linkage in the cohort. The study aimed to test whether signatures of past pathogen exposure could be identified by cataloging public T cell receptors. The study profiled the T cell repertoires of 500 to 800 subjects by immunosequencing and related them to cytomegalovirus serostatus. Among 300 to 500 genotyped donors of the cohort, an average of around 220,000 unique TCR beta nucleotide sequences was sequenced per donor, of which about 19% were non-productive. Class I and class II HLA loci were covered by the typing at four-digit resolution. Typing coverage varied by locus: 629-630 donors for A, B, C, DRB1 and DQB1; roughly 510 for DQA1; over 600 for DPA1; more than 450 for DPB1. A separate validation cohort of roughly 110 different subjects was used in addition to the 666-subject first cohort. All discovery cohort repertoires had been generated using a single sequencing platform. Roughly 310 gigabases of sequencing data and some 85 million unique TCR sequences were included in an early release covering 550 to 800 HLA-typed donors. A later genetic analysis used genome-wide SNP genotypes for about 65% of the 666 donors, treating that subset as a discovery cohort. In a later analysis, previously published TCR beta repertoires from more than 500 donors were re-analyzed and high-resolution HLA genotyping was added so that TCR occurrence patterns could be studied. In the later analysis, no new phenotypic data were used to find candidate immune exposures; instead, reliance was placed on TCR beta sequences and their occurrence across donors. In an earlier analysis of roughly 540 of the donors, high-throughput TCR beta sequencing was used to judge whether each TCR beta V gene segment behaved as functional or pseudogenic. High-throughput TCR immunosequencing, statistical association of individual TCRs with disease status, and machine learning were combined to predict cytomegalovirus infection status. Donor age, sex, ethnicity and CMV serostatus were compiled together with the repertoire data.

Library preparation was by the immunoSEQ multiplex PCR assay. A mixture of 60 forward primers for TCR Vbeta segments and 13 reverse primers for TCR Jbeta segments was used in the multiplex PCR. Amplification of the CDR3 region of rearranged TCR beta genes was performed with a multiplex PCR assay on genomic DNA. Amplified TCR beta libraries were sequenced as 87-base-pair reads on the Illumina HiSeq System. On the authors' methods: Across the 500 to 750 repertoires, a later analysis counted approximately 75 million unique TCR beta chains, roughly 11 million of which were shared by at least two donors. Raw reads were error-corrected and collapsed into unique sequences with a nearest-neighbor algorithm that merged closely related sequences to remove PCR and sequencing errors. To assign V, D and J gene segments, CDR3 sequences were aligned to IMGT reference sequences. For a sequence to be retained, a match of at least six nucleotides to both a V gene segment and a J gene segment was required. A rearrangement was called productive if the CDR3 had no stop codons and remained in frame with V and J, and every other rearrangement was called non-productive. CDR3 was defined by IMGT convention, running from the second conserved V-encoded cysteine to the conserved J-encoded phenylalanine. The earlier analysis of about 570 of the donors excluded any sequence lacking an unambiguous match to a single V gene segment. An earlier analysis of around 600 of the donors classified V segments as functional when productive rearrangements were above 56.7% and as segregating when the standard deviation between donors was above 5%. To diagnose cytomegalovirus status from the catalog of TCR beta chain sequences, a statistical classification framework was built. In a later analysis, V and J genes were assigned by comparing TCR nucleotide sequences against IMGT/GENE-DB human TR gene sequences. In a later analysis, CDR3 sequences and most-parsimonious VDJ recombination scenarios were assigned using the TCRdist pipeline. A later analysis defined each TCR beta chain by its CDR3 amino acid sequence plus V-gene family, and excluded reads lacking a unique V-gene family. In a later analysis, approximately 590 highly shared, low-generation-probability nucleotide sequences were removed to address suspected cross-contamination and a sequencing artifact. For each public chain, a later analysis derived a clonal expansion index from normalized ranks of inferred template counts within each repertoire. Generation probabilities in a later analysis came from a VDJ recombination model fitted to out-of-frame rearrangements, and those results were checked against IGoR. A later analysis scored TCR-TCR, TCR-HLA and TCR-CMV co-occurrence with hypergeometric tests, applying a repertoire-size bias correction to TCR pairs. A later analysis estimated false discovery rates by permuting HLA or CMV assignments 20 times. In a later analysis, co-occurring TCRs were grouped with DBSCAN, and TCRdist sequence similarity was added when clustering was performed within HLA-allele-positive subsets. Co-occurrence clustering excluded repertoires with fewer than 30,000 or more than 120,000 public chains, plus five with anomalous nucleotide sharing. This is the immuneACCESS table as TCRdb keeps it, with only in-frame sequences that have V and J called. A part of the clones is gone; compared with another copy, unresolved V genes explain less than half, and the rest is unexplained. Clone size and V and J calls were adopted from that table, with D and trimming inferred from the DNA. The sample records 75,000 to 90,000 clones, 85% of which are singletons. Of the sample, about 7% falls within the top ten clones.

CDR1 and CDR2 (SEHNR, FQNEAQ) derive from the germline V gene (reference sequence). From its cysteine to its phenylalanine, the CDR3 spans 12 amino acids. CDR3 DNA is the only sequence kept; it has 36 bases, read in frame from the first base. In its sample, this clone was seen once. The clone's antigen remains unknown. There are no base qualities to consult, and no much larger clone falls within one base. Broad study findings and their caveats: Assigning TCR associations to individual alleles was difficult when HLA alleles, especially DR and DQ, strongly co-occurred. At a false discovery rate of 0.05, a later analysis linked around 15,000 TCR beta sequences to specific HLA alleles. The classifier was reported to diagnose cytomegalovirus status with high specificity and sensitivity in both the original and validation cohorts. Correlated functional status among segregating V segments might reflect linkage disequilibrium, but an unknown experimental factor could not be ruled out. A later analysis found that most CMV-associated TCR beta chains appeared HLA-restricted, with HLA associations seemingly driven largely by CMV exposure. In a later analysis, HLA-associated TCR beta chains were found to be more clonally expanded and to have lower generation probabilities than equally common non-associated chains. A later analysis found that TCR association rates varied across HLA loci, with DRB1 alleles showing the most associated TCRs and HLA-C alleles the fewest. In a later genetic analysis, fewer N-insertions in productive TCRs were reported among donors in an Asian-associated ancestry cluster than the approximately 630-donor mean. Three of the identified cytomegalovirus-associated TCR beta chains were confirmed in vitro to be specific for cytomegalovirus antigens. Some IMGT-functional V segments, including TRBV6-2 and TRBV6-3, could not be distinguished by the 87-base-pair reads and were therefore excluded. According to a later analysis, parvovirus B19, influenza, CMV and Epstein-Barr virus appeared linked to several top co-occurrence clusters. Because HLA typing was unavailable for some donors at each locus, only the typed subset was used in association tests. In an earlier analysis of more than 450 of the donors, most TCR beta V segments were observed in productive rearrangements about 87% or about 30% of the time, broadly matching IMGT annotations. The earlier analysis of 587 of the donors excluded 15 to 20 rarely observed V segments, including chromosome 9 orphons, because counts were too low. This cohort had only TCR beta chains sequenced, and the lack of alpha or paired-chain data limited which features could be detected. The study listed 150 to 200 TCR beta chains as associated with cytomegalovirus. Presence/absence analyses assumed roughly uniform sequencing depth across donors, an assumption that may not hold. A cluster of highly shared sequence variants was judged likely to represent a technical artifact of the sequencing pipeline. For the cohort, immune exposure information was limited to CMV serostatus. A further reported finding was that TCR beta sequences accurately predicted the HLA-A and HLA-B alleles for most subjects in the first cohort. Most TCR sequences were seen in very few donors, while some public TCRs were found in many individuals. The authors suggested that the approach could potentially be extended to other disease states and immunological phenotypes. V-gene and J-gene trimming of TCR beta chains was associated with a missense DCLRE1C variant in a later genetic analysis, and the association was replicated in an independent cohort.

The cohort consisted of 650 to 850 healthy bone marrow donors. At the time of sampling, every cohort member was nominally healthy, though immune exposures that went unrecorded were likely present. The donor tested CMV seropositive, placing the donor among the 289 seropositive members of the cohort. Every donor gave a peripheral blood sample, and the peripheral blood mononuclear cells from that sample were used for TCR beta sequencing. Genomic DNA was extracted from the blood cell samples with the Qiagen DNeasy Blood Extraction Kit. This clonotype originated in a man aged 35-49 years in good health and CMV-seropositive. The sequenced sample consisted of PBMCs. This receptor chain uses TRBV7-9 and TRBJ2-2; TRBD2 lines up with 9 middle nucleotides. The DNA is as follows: TGTTTAGCGGGGGTGAACACCGGGGAGCTGTTTTTT. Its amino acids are CLAGVNTGELFF.